One and the same sample provided the 8 T cell receptor beta chains below, sequenced in a study of blood T cell repertoires in COVID-19. Generated by immunoSEQ multiplex PCR, the TCRdb table keeps only in-frame clones and is missing some. Of almost 350,000 clones in the sample, 85% to 90% were seen once. Source material: PBMCs or T cells enriched from blood (not recorded which). The receptors here all came from a woman aged 30 to 39 who had been exposed to COVID-19.

The CDR3 reads CASSGAGAYGYTF. CDR3 bases: TGTGCCAGCAGCGGCGCAGGGGCCTATGGCTACACCTTC. The chain carries TRBV27 and TRBJ1-2, with D perhaps TRBD1 (6 bases). With 6 bases removed from V and 4 bases from J, the gap between germline ends came to 12 bases. The germline V gene has CDR1 MNHEY and CDR2 SMNVEV (reference sequence). The CDR3 is 13 residues long.

The chain uses TRBV2 and TRBJ2-5; possibly TRBD2 for D (5 bases). Trimming cost V 3 bases and J 5 bases, with 13 bases left between them. There are 14 residues in the CDR3. The germline V gene encodes CDR1 SNHLY and CDR2 FYNNEI. DNA for the CDR3: TGTGCCAGCAGTGATCCGATAATAGCGGAGACCCAGTACTTC. Its translation: CASSDPIIAETQYF.

This rearrangement joins TRBV7-3 to TRBJ2-2, with D perhaps TRBD2 (6 bases). Germline values: CDR1 SGHTA, CDR2 FQGTGA. The CDR3 contains 17 residues. V lost 1 base, J lost 0 bases, and 12 bases lay in between. The chain's CDR3 is CASSLIGGGTNTGELFF. CDR3 bases: TGTGCCAGCAGCTTAATCGGGGGAGGAACGAACACCGGGGAGCTGTTTTTT. Full variable domain (missing parts from reference TRBV7-3 and TRBJ2-2): GAGVSQTPSNKVTEKGKYVELRCDPISGHTALYWYRQSLGQGPEFLIYFQGTGAADDSGLPNDRFFAVRPEGSVSTLKIQRTERGDSAVYLCASSLIGGGTNTGELFFGEGSRLTVL.

The V gene is TRBV7-9, the J gene TRBJ1-3, with 7 bases fitting TRBD1. The germline V gene encodes CDR1 SEHNR and CDR2 FQNEAQ (reference sequence). The J segment lost 8 bases and the V segment lost 11 bases, leaving 12 bases of the junction unmatched. CDR3 size: 13 residues. The DNA for the CDR3 is TGTGCCGCCCAGGGGGTCCCGACGTACACCATATATTTT. Protein sequence: CAAQGVPTYTIYF.

This clone occurred a few times. The chain links TRBV2 to TRBJ1-4, with D hard to call. Germline loops: CDR1 SNHLY, CDR2 FYNNEI. V shed 6 bases and J shed 8 bases, with 19 bases lying between them. The CDR3 covers 15 residues. The CDR3 sequence is CASSGSVSRREKLFF. The CDR3 DNA is TGTGCCAGCAGCGGTTCGGTGTCTCGGCGGGAAAAACTGTTTTTT.

Comment on this clone: The germline gene is not matched at one end of the junction; a read error may be the cause. V gene TRBV7-9 combines with J gene TRBJ1-1; TRBD1 might be the D (6 bases). The CDR3 runs 14 residues. In germline, CDR1 is SEHNR, CDR2 FQNEAQ (reference sequence). CDR3 amino acids: CASSLVGGAPEAFF. The CDR3 coding sequence is TGTGCCAGCAGCTTAGTAGGGGGGGCCCCTGAGGCTTTCTTT.

This clone was detected once. Germline and junction disagree at one end, which may indicate a read error. This chain links TRBV7-7 with TRBJ2-1, with 7 positions matching TRBD2. The germline gives CDR1 SSHAT, CDR2 FNYEAQ (reference sequence). CDR3 length: 15 amino acids. The CDR3 sequence: CASSSGLGRGTEQFF. Written as DNA, the CDR3 is TGTGCTAGCAGTTCCGGACTAGGCAGAGGGACTGAGCAGTTCTTC.

The chain couples TRBV3-1 (or the pseudogene TRBV3-2) to TRBJ1-2; weak D call: TRBD1 (5 bases). V was clipped by 0 bases and J by 4 bases, with 12 bases between them. This CDR3 has 15 residues. Germline-derived CDR1 and CDR2 are LGHDT and YNNKEL (reference sequence). CDR3 amino acids: CASSQDRGMGYGYTF. Written as DNA, the CDR3 is TGTGCCAGCAGCCAAGATCGGGGGATGGGCTATGGCTACACCTTC.